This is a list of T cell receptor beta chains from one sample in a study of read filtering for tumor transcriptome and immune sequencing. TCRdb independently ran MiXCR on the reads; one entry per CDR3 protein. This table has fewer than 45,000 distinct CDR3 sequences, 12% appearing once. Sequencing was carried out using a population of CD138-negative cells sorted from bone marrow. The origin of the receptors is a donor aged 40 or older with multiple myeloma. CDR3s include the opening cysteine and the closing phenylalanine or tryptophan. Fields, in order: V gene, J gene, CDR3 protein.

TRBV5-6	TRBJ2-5	CASSLANSGGLKTQYF
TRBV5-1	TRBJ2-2	CASSSYKDTGELFF
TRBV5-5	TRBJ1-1	CASSLYRANTEAFF
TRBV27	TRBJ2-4	CASSSPWTGSIQYF
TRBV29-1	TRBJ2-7	CSVAPGQGSYEQYF
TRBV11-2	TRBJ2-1	CASSLGTGLNEQFF
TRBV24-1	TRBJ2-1	CATSDFDNEQFF
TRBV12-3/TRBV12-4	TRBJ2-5	CASRRQETETQYF
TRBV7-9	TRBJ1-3	CASGASVGNTIYF
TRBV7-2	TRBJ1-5	CASSRLYGQPQHF
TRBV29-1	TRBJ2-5	CSVEGGVWGETQYF
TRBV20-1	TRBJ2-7	CSAREGAGAYEQYF
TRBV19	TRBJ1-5	CASSGSSDRVNQPQHF
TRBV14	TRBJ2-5	CASSQVTETQYF
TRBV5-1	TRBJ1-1	CASSPDGNTEAFF
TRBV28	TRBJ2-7	CAGRAVSSYEQYF
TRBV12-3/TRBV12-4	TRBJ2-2	CASNPGGMRTGELFF
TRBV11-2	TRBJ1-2	CASSSPGQQLYTF
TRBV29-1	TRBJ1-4	CSVKKANEKLFF
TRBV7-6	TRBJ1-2	CASSLAGTGDYGYTF
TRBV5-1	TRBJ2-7	CASSLDPAESYEQYF
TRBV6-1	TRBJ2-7	CASRAQGVRAEQYF
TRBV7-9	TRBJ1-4	CASSLNGRKDEKLFF
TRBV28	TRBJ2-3	CASSDRALQYF
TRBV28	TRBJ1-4	CASSKHFPNEKLFF
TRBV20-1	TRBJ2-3	CSATQSGTGKYF
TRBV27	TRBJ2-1	CASSLGNVYNEQFF
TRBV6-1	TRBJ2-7	CASDPGRYEQYF
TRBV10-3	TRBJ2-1	CAISETRGVRNEQFF
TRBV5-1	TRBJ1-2	CASSSAGTGGPGYTF
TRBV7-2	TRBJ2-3	CASSLRGGTQYF
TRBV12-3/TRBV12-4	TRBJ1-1	CASSSRQGREAFF
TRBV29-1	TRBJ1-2	CSVPTGGHGYTF
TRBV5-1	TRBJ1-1	CASSRWGVDTEAFF
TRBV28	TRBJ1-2	CASSPPDGLTYGYTF
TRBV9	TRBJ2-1	CASSILSGGPGEQFF
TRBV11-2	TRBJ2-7	CASSLVGSSYEQYF
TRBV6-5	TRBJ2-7	CASSSWAPGLASYEQYF
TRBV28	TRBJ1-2	CASSPGLSPNYGYTF
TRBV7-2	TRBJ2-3	CASSPTGATDTQYF
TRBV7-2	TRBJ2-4	CASSLSDSSGGAAQYF
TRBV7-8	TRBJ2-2	CASSLGQGVAGELFF
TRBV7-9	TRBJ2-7	CASTEGNYEQYF
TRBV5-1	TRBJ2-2	CASAFRTPNTGELFF
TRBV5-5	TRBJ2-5	CASSLGVRETQYF
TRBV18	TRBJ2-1	CASSPETVEQLF